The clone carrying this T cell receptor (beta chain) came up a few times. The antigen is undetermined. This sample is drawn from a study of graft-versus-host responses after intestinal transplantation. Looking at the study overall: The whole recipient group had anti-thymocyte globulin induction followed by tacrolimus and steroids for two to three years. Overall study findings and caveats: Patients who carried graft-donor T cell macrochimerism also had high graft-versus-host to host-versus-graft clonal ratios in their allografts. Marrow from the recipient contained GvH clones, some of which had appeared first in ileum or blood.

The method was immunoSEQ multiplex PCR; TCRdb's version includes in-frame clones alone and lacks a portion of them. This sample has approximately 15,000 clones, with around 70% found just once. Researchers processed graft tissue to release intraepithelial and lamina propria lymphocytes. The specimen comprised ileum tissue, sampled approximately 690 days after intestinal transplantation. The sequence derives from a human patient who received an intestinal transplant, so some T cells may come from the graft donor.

CDR3 protein: CASRLGGAEAFF. In DNA, the CDR3 is TGTGCCAGCAGACTAGGGGGAGCTGAAGCTTTCTTT. This chain uses TRBV11-2 with TRBJ1-1, with D possibly TRBD1 on 6 matching bases. The CDR3 contains 12 residues. The germline V gene encodes CDR1 SGHAT and CDR2 FQNNGV. The germline V and J ends were trimmed by 6 bases and 6 bases, with 11 bases remaining between them.